This T cell receptor (beta chain) was profiled in a study of T-cell reconstitution after alpha-beta-depleted transplantation in children. Study-wide findings and caveats: Two months or so post-transplant, alpha-beta T cells reportedly derived from several hundred expanded graft clones. At the one-year point after transplant, T-cell counts and TCRbeta diversity were found to come mostly from T cells that had been newly produced. From surviving recipient T cells and thymic progenitors came the high day-60 TCRbeta diversity observed in some patients.

The CDR3 covers 19 residues. The ends were cut back, 4 bases at V and 1 base at J, with 24 bases in the middle. The germline CDR1 and CDR2 sequences are MDHEN and SYDVKM. This clonotype has just a few counts. Antigen unknown. Preparing the TCRbeta library involved the use of unique molecular identifiers. TCRdb itself ran the PCR reads through MiXCR, one entry per CDR3 protein. The table records about 98,000 distinct CDR3 sequences, under 25% of them present only once. The sequence derives from a boy younger than 10 with acute lymphoblastic leukemia, due to receive a stem cell transplant. Sequencing was performed on PBMCs, taken before TCRalphabeta/CD19-depleted stem cell transplant. The rearrangement joins TRBV28 to TRBJ2-3, with a possible D match to TRBD1 (7 bases). For the CDR3, the DNA is TGTGCCAGCAGTTCTGGAGGAGGGGACAGCCCCGTCGGCACAGATACGCAGTATTTT. Protein sequence: CASSSGGGDSPVGTDTQYF.